The 2 T cell receptor beta chains below were found in one sample sequenced in a study. Tregs were sorted as CD4+CD25+CD127-/low cells. Amplification of TRBV12-4/TRBJ1-2 clonotypes used adaptor-ligated barcode primers. TCRdb reanalysed the multiplex PCR reads using MiXCR and keeps one entry per CDR3 protein. The data hold some 690 distinct CDR3 sequences, with around 3.5% observed a single time. Sequenced sample: Tregs sorted from blood. These TCRs come from a female donor with breast cancer.

This clonotype is termed large. This chain links TRBV12-3 or TRBV12-4 with TRBJ1-2; D remains ambiguous. This CDR3 comprises 15 residues. Trimming removed 2 bases at V and 5 bases at J, with 15 bases between. The CDR3 reads CASSLTSKGAYGYTF. CDR3 DNA sequence: TGTGCCAGCAGTTTAACGTCAAAGGGCGCGTATGGCTACACCTTC.

In this sample, this clonotype is large. This rearrangement joins TRBV12-3 or TRBV12-4 to TRBJ1-2; D possibly corresponds to TRBD1 (5 bases). This CDR3 is built from 12 residues. Trimming left V 6 bases short and J 6 bases short, with 11 bases between. CDR3 amino acids: CASSQTEDGYTF. In DNA, the CDR3 is TGTGCCAGCAGCCAGACAGAGGATGGCTACACCTTC.